This T cell receptor (beta chain) was captured in a study of T-cell reconstitution after alpha-beta-depleted transplantation in children (TCRdb year 2016). For the wider study: The study quantitatively tracked T-cell immune reconstitution after TCRalphabeta/CD19-depleted allogeneic hematopoietic cell transplantation in children using TCR repertoire profiling.

In regard to this clonotype: The antigen this receptor binds is unknown. Base qualities are not recorded, but no much larger clone differs from it by a single base.

Library preparation employed PCR. Sequenced on an Illumina HiSeq 2500. TCR libraries were prepared with molecular barcoding, using unique molecular identifiers to normalize TCRbeta repertoire quantification. TCRdb reran the public reads through fastp at Q25 and MiXCR, keeping productive beta chains. Every CDR3 protein is listed once, alongside the most common genes and DNA of its rows. Recorded for this sample are about 350,000 distinct CDR3 sequences; 10% to 15% of them occurred a single time. The top ten constitute about 4% of the sample. This specimen was PBMCs, taken from the stem cell graft. The clonotype was recovered from a human donor who donated a stem cell graft to a child with Fanconi anemia.

The CDR3 corresponds to CASSPLTTSSYNEQFF. The nucleotides read TGCGCCAGCAGCCCCCTGACAACGAGCTCCTACAATGAGCAGTTCTTC. Recombination connected TRBV4-1 to TRBJ2-1, with the D gene too uncertain to name. From its cysteine to its phenylalanine, the CDR3 spans 16 amino acids. Only the CDR3 portion is preserved as DNA: 48 bases, with reading frame beginning at the first base. V sheds 4 bases and J sheds 0 bases, leaving 13 bases between their ends. The germline V gene specifies MGHRA as CDR1 and YSYEKL as CDR2.